This T cell receptor beta chain was sequenced in a study of cytomegalovirus exposure and HLA in healthy donors. Study results and limitations: The number of N-insertions in an Asian-associated ancestry cluster was reportedly below the 666-donor mean in a later analysis. The authors enumerated some 160 TCR beta chains as linked to cytomegalovirus. In a later analysis, CMV-associated beta chains were mostly HLA-associated, it appeared. Earlier analysis found most TCR beta V segments productive about 87% or about 30% of the time.

Regarding this clone: The antigen is unknown.

CDR3 length: 12 amino acids. From germline, CDR1 is MDHEN and CDR2 SYDVKM. With 3 bases removed from V and 6 bases from J, the gap between germline ends came to 8 bases. Primers included in the PCR were 60 Vbeta and 13 Jbeta primers. Libraries were prepared by immunoSEQ multiplex PCR; TCRdb keeps only in-frame clonotypes and omits some of them. The sample lists around 150,000 clones, 75% occurring once. V gene TRBV28 combines with J gene TRBJ1-2, with D possibly TRBD1 on 5 matching bases. The sequenced sample was PBMCs. The TCR comes from a male donor in good health and CMV-seronegative. DNA of the CDR3: TGTGCCAGCAGTTTGCCAGGGAATGGCTACACCTTC. This translates into CASSLPGNGYTF.